This entry lists 25 T cell receptor beta chains sequenced from one sample in a study of molecular identifiers for immune sequencing clone quantification. TCRdb itself ran the PCR reads through MiXCR, one entry per CDR3 protein. The data show around 460,000 distinct CDR3 sequences, with 25% seen just once and roughly 0.79% held by the top ten. Sequenced input: naive CD8+ T cells from blood, with Jurkat cell RNA spiked in. Subset specified: FACS-sorted CD8+CD4-CCR7+CD45RA+ naive T cells. The origin of the receptors is a human donor in good health. Some libraries in this study had Jurkat cell RNA spiked in.

The rearrangement joins TRBV20-1 to TRBJ1-2; 9 bases agree with TRBD1. The CDR3 sequence is 13 residues long. Germline V gives CDR1 DFQATT, CDR2 SNEGSKA (reference sequence). V shed 5 bases and J 7 bases; nucleotides not matched to a gene: 8. CDR3 coding DNA: TGCAGTGCTGAATGGACAGGGGTTCCTGGCTACACCTTC. It is translated as CSAEWTGVPGYTF.

Turning to this clonotype: A much bigger clone sits one base away, suggesting this may be a read error. V is TRBV5-3 and J is TRBJ1-1; D unresolved. TRBV5-3 falls under the ORF class, with uncertain function. The CDR3 loop spans 13 amino acids. V dropped 8 bases and J dropped 3 bases, with 14 bases sitting between them. For the CDR3, the DNA is TGTGCCAGCGAGACTGGGTGCGACACTGAAGCTTTCTTT. It yields the protein CASETGCDTEAFF.

This clonotype appeared many times. The V and J genes are TRBV4-3 and TRBJ1-1, with TRBD1 as a possible D gene (6 bases). V lost 2 bases, J lost 5 bases, and 12 bases lay in between. This CDR3 is built from 14 residues. From germline, CDR1 is LGHNA and CDR2 YSLEER. CDR3 nucleotides: TGCGCCAGCAGCCAACTAACAGGGAGGACTGAAGCTTTCTTT. This codes for CASSQLTGRTEAFF.

V gene TRBV29-1 combines with J gene TRBJ2-5, with a tentative D call TRBD2 (6 bases). Trimming took 8 bases from V and 2 from J, leaving 9 bases between them. The CDR3 consists of 11 residues. The germline CDR1 and CDR2 sequences are SQVTM and ANQGSEA. This CDR3 reads CSRDLQETQYF. CDR3 in DNA: TGCAGCCGGGACTTACAAGAGACCCAGTACTTC.

This clonotype was observed a few times. This rearrangement joins TRBV7-2 to TRBJ2-3; a possible D gene is TRBD1 (6 bases). CDR3 length: 16 amino acids. Looked up from germline, CDR1 is SGHTA and CDR2 is FQGNSA. Trimming left V 4 bases short and J 2 bases short, with 16 bases between. The CDR3 DNA follows: TGTGCCAGCAGCTCTCCTCCAGGGGACATCACAGATACGCAGTATTTT. Translated, it gives CASSSPPGDITDTQYF.

The rearrangement uses TRBV7-9 and TRBJ2-7, with 13 bases that match TRBD2. Germline V gene lookup returns CDR1 SEHNR and CDR2 FQNEAQ (reference sequence). The CDR3 runs 18 residues. J was trimmed by 2 bases and V by 4 bases; bases with no gene match: 11. The CDR3 protein is CASSSRLAGGLETYEQYF. The DNA of the CDR3 is TGTGCCAGCAGCTCCAGACTAGCGGGAGGCTTGGAAACCTACGAGCAGTACTTC.

This sequence joins TRBV20-1 and TRBJ2-7; perhaps D is TRBD1 or TRBD2 (5 bases each). This CDR3 spans 19 amino acids. CDR1 DFQATT and CDR2 SNEGSKA come from the germline V gene (reference sequence). Trimming left V 1 base short and J 0 bases short, with 25 bases between. The CDR3 is CSARGLGNRDAAFSYEQYF. The CDR3 nucleotides read TGCAGTGCTAGAGGCTTGGGGAACCGGGACGCCGCGTTCTCCTACGAGCAGTACTTC.

There are many counts of this clonotype. This chain joins TRBV5-1 and TRBJ1-1; tentative D call: TRBD1 (6 bases). Trimming removed 1 base from V and 8 bases from J, with 18 bases in between. The CDR3 is 15 residues long. CDR1 is SGHRS, CDR2 YFSETQ, per germline. CDR3 amino acids: CASSLRQAVYSEAFF. The CDR3 coding sequence is TGCGCCAGCAGCTTGAGACAGGCGGTTTATTCGGAAGCTTTCTTT.

The rearrangement uses TRBV7-9 and TRBJ2-5, with 8 bases lining up with TRBD1. Germline CDR1 reads SEHNR; CDR2 reads FQNEAQ (reference sequence). V shed 4 bases, J shed 3 bases, and the junction held 4 bases outside the gene matches. The CDR3 has 14 residues. Here the CDR3 reads CASSSGQGKETQYF. The CDR3 nucleotides are TGTGCCAGCAGCTCAGGACAGGGTAAAGAGACCCAGTACTTC.

With respect to this clonotype: A much bigger clone sits one base away, suggesting this may be a read error. The chain links TRBV20-1 to TRBJ1-5; 12 nucleotides align to TRBD1. CDR3 size: 16 residues. CDR1 is DFQATT, CDR2 SNEGSKA, per germline (reference sequence). CDR3 in DNA: TGCGGTGCCTGGGGACAGGGGGCTTATAGCAATCAGCCCCAGCATTTT. This sequence encodes CGAWGQGAYSNQPQHF.

This clonotype was seen more than once but under ten times. V usage is TRBV2 and J usage is TRBJ1-2, with 8 positions matching TRBD1. Per the germline V gene, CDR1 is SNHLY and CDR2 is FYNNEI. The trim removed 8 bases at V and 2 bases at J, leaving 7 bases unmatched. The CDR3 is 14 residues long. The CDR3: CASGTGGFNYGYTF. DNA of the CDR3: TGTGCCAGCGGAACAGGGGGTTTCAACTATGGCTACACCTTC.

The V gene is TRBV7-2, the J gene TRBJ2-7, with 7 bases that match TRBD2. Unmatched junction bases numbered 6, after V lost 6 bases and J lost 1 base. The germline CDR1 and CDR2 sequences are SGHTA and FQGNSA. The CDR3 has 14 residues. The CDR3 is CASRGPAGSYEQYF. Here the CDR3 DNA reads TGTGCCAGCAGAGGACCAGCGGGATCCTACGAGCAGTACTTC.

This chain connects TRBV30 to TRBJ2-7, with D maybe TRBD2 (5 bases). The CDR3 has 15 residues. The germline CDR1 and CDR2 sequences are GTSNPN and SVGIG (reference sequence). Trimming left V 3 bases short and J 1 base short, with 16 bases between. As DNA, the CDR3 is TGTGCCTGGAGGGAGGTTACAGCCTCATCCTACGAGCAGTACTTC. As protein: CAWREVTASSYEQYF.

For this clonotype: The junction shows a germline mismatch at one end, possibly a read error. The J gene is TRBJ1-2, the V gene TRBV4-1, with unresolved D. CDR3 length: 14 amino acids. Per the germline V gene, CDR1 is MGHRA and CDR2 is YSYEKL. The CDR3 DNA follows: TGCGCCCGCCGCCCCGTGGCCGCTAACTATGGCTACCCCTTC. Translating gives CARRPVAANYGYPF.

This clonotype was counted only a few times. The chain links TRBV25-1 to TRBJ2-1, with D hard to call. This CDR3 spans 11 amino acids. V lost 5 bases, J lost 8 bases, and 7 bases lay in between. Germline-derived CDR1 and CDR2 are MGHDK and SYGVNS. As DNA, the CDR3 is TGTGCCAGCAGTCCTCATTATGAGCAGTTCTTC. Translated, it gives CASSPHYEQFF.

The table lists this clonotype with many counts. The V gene is TRBV2, the J gene TRBJ1-2; a possible D gene is TRBD1 (5 bases). Germline CDR1 SNHLY, CDR2 FYNNEI. V was trimmed by 6 bases and J by 1 base, leaving 12 bases between them. The length of the CDR3 is 14 residues. Here the CDR3 DNA reads TGTGCCAGCAGGGGCCCTGACAGTAACTATGGCTACACCTTC. It codes for CASRGPDSNYGYTF. The full variable domain, rest sourced from reference TRBV2 and TRBJ1-2, is EPEVTQTPSHQVTQMGQEVILRCVPISNHLYFYWYRQILGQKVEFLVSFYNNEISEKSEIFDDQFSVERPDGSNFTLKIRSTKLEDSAMYFCASRGPDSNYGYTFGSGTRLTVV.

In this sample, this clonotype turned up a few times. The chain employs TRBV7-2 and TRBJ2-7; TRBD1 matches 7 bases. V lost 8 bases and J lost 2; bases outside the gene matches: 9. In germline, CDR1 is SGHTA, CDR2 FQGNSA. CDR3 size: 14 residues. The chain's CDR3 is CASGNRDSTYEQYF. As DNA, the CDR3 is TGTGCCAGCGGAAACCGGGACAGTACCTACGAGCAGTACTTC.

This clonotype turned up a few times. V and J are TRBV5-1 and TRBJ2-3, with 10 bases lining up with TRBD1. The J segment lost 1 base and the V segment lost 4 bases, leaving 15 bases of the junction unmatched. The CDR3 length is 19 residues. CDR1 and CDR2 from the germline V gene are SGHRS and YFSETQ. In DNA, the CDR3 is TGCGCCAGCAGCGCCCCGGGACAGGGGTTGTTACTCGGCACAGATACGCAGTATTTT. It translates to CASSAPGQGLLLGTDTQYF. The variable domain in full, with the rest retrieved from reference TRBV5-1 and TRBJ2-3, is KAGVTQTPRYLIKTRGQQVTLSCSPISGHRSVSWYQQTPGQGLQFLFEYFSETQRNKGNFPGRFSGRQFSNSRSEMNVSTLELGDSALYLCASSAPGQGLLLGTDTQYFGPGTRLTVL.

In regard to this clonotype: This clone may be a read error of a much larger clone one base away. The rearrangement uses TRBV7-9 and TRBJ1-4; D ambiguous. The CDR3 is 16 amino acids. The germline gives CDR1 SEHNR, CDR2 FQNEAQ (reference sequence). In nucleotides, the CDR3 is TGTGCCGGCAGCTCCCTATCGATGGGTACTAATGAAAAACTGTTTTTT. It is translated as CAGSSLSMGTNEKLFF.

This clonotype has at least ten counts. The genes are TRBV6-6 and TRBJ2-7, with D possibly being TRBD1 (5 bases). This CDR3 is 11 amino acids long. The ends were cut back, 5 bases at V and 7 bases at J, with 9 bases in the middle. Germline CDR1 reads MNHNY; CDR2 reads SVGAGI (reference sequence). The DNA of the CDR3 is TGTGCCAGCAGTCCAGGGATTGAGCAGTACTTC. Its protein product is CASSPGIEQYF.

The table lists this clonotype with a few counts. The chain employs TRBV4-1 and TRBJ2-5, with 7 positions matching TRBD1. V lost 0 bases, J lost 4 bases, and 5 bases stayed unmatched. Germline V gives CDR1 MGHRA, CDR2 YSYEKL. This CDR3 has 15 residues. This CDR3 reads CASSQEQGLAETQYF. The CDR3 nucleotides read TGCGCCAGCAGCCAAGAACAGGGGCTGGCAGAGACCCAGTACTTC.

About this clonotype itself: One end of the junction is discordant with germline, which a read error may explain. The rearrangement links TRBV3-1 to TRBJ2-7; no definite D call. CDR1 is LGHDT, CDR2 YNNKEL, per germline (reference sequence). CDR3 length: 11 amino acids. This chain's CDR3 is CASNQRYEQYF. CDR3 bases: TGTGCCAGCAACCAACGGTACGAGCAGTACTTC.

On this clonotype: This may be a read error, as it is one base from a much larger clone. The rearrangement uses TRBV6-6 and TRBJ2-3; D is undetermined. The CDR3 extends over 17 amino acids. From germline, CDR1 is MNHNY and CDR2 SVGAGI (reference sequence). The CDR3 region is CARSSTKTSWDTDTQYF. CDR3 nucleotide sequence: TGTGCCCGCAGTAGTACTAAAACCTCATGGGACACAGATACGCAGTATTTT.

V gene TRBV19 combines with J gene TRBJ2-6; D gene ambiguous. The CDR3 is 15 residues long. CDR1 and CDR2 (germline): LNHDA, SQIVND (reference sequence). The germline V and J ends were trimmed by 1 base and 13 bases, with 17 bases remaining between them. CDR3: CASSIVYNAPRVLTF. The CDR3 nucleotides are TGTGCCAGTAGTATAGTCTACAACGCGCCCCGGGTCCTGACTTTC.

The table lists this clonotype with many counts. CDR3 loop: CASSATTREQYF. The CDR3 bases are TGTGCCAGCAGTGCGACGACGCGAGAGCAGTACTTC. The rearrangement links TRBV27 to TRBJ2-7; the D is unclear. The CDR3 loop spans 12 amino acids. Germline lookup yields CDR1 MNHEY and CDR2 SMNVEV (reference sequence). Trimming pared 5 bases from V and 7 bases from J, leaving 12 bases between.